This TCR beta chain was identified during a study of blood T cell repertoires in COVID-19. TCRdb keeps only in-frame clones here, not all; method: immunoSEQ multiplex PCR. The data contain a few hundred thousand clones, 75% to 85% of them singletons. V trimming: 2 bases; J trimming: 5 bases; junction bases outside the gene matches: 8. This CDR3 spans 15 amino acids. Germline loops: CDR1 MDHEN, CDR2 SYDVKM. The clonotype comes from a middle-aged woman who had recovered from COVID-19. The J gene is TRBJ1-2, the V gene TRBV28, with 7 bases identical to TRBD1. Source material: peripheral blood. The CDR3 region has the DNA TGTGCCAGCAGTTTAGAGCCCGGGACAGCATATGGCTACACCTTC. Translated: CASSLEPGTAYGYTF.